The following is a TCR beta chain sequence with its context. This sample is part of a study of blood T cell repertoires in COVID-19. Across the study: PBMCs, B-cell-depleted T cells, or T cells were the source of the cDNA or gDNA that made up the material.

Assay used: immunoSEQ multiplex PCR; TCRdb lists only in-frame clones, some missing. The sample lists about 310,000 clones, 75% to 90% occurring once. The CDR3 has 14 amino acids. The ends lost 3 bases at V and 6 bases at J; junction bases unmatched: 7. Germline CDR1 reads SGHVS; CDR2 reads FNYEAQ. The participants were between roughly 18 and 89 years old and came from 24 US areas. Clinical history reported by participants formed the basis on which cohorts were assigned. Cohort 3 donors counted as recovered after two negative PCRs, clearance, or resolved symptoms. The origin of this receptor is a man aged 25-40 years who had recovered from COVID-19. Sample: PBMCs or T cells enriched from blood (not recorded which). The chain uses TRBV7-6 and TRBJ1-1; 7 bases match TRBD1. The CDR3 spells CASSFEGARAEAFF. In nucleotides, the CDR3 is TGTGCCAGCAGCTTTGAGGGGGCTAGGGCTGAAGCTTTCTTT.